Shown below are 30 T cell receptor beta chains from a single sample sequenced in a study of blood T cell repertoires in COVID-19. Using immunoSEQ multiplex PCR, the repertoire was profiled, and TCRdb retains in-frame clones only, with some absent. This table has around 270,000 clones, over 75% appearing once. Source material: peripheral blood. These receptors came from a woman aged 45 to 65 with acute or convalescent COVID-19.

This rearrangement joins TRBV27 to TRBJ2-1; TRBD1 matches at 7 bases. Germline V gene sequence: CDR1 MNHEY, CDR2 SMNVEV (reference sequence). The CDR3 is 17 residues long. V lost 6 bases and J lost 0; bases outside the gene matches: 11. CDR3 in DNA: TGTGCCAGCAGCCTCTATCAGACAGGGAGCTCCTACAATGAGCAGTTCTTC. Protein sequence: CASSLYQTGSSYNEQFF.

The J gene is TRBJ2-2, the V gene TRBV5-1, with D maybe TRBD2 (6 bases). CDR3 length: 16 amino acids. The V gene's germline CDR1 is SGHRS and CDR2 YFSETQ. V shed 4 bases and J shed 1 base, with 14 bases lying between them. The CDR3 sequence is CASSGRDWKNTGELFF. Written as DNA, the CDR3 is TGCGCCAGCAGCGGCCGGGACTGGAAGAACACCGGGGAGCTGTTTTTT.

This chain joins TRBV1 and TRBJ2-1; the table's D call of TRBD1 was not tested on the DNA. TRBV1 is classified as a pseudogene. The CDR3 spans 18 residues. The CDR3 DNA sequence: TGCACCAGCAGACTCGTGGGCACCCACCCCGCCTCCTACAATGAGCAGTTCTTC. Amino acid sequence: CTSRLVGTHPASYNEQFF.

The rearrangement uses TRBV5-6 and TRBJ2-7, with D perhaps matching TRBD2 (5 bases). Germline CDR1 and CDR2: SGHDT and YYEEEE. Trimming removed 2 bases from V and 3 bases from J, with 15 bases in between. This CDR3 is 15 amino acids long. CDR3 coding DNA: TGTGCCAGCAGCTTTGATTTGGCGGGTGGCTACGAGCAGTACTTC. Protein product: CASSFDLAGGYEQYF.

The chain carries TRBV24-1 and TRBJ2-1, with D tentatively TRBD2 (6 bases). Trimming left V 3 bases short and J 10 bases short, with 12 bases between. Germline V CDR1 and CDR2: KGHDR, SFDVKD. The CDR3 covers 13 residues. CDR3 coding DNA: TGTGCCACCAGTGATCCGCCCGGGGGAGAGCAGTTCTTC. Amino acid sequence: CATSDPPGGEQFF.

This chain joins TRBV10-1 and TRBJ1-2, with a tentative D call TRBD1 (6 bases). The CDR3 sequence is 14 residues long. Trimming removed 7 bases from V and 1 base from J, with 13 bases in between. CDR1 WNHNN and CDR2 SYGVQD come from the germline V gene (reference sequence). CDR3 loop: CASIWTANNYGYTF. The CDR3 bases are TGCGCCAGCATTTGGACAGCCAATAACTATGGCTACACCTTC.

CDR3 in DNA: TGTGCCAGCAGTCCCAGCTCCTACCTAGCGGCGCATAGCAATGAGCAGTTCTTC. The encoded protein is CASSPSSYLAAHSNEQFF. V usage is TRBV28 and J usage is TRBJ2-1; 7 positions agree with TRBD2. Germline CDR1 and CDR2: MDHEN and SYDVKM. J gave up 6 bases and V 5 bases, and 19 bases lay outside the gene matches. This CDR3 is 18 amino acids long.

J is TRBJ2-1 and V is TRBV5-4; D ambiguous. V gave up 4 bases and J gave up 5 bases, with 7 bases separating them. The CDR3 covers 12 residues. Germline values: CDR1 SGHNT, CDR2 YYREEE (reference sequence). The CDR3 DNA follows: TGTGCCAGCAGCCACAACAACAATGAGCAGTTCTTC. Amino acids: CASSHNNNEQFF. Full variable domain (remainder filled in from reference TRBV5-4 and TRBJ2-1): ETGVTQSPTHLIKTRGQQVTLRCSSQSGHNTVSWYQQALGQGPQFIFQYYREEENGRGNFPPRFSGLQFPNYSSELNVNALELDDSALYLCASSHNNNEQFFGPGTRLTVL.

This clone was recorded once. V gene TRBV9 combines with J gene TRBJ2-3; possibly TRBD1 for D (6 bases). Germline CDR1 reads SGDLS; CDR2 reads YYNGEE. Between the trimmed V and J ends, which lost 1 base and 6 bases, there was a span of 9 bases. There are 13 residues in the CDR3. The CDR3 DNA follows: TGTGCCAGCAGCGTATCAGGGGAGGATACGCAGTATTTT. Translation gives CASSVSGEDTQYF.

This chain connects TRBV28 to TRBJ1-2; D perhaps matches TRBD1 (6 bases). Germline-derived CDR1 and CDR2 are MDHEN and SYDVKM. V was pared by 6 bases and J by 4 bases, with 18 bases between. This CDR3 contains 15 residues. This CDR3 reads CASSHRTRGTYGYTF. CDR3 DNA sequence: TGTGCCAGCAGCCACAGAACTAGGGGGACCTATGGCTACACCTTC.

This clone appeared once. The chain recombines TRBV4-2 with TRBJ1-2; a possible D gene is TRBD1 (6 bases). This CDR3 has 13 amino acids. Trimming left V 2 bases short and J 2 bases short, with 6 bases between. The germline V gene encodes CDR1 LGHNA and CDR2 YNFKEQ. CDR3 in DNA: TGTGCCAGCAGCCAAACAGGGAACTATGGCTACACCTTC. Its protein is CASSQTGNYGYTF.

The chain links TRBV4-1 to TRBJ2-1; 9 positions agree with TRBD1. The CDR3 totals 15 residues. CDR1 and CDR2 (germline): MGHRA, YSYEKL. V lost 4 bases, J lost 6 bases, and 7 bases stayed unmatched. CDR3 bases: TGCGCCAGCAGCCCAAGGACAGGGGTCTTCAATGAGCAGTTCTTC. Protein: CASSPRTGVFNEQFF.

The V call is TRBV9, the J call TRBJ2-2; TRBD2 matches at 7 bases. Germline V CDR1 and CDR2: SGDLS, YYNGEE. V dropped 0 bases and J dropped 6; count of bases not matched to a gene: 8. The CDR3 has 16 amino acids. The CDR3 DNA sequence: TGTGCCAGCAGCGTAGACGCGGGAGCCCTGGCCGGGGAGCTGTTTTTT. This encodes CASSVDAGALAGELFF.

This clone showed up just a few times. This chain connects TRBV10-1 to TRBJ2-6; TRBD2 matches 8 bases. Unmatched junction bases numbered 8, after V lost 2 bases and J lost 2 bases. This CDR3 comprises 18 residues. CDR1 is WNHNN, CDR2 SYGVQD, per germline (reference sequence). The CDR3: CASSEIREGLPGANVLTF. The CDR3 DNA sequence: TGCGCCAGCAGTGAGATACGGGAGGGCCTCCCTGGGGCCAACGTCCTGACTTTC.

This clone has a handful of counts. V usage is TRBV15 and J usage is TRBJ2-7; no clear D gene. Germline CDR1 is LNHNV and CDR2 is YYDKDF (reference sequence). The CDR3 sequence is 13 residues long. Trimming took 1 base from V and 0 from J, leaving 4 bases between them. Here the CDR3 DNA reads TGTGCCACCAGCAGAGTGGCCTCCTACGAGCAGTACTTC. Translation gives CATSRVASYEQYF.

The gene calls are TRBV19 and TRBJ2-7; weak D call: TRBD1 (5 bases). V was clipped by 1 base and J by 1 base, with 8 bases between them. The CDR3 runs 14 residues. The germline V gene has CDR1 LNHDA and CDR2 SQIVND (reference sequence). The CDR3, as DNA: TGTGCCAGTAGTATAGCGGCAGGGTCCTACGAGCAGTACTTC. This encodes CASSIAAGSYEQYF.

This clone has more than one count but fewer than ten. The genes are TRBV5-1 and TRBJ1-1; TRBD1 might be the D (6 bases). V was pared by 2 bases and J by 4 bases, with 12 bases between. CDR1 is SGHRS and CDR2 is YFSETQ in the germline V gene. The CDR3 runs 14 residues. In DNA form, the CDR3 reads TGCGCCAGCAGCTTCCCGGCACAGGGCACTGAAGCTTTCTTT. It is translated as CASSFPAQGTEAFF.

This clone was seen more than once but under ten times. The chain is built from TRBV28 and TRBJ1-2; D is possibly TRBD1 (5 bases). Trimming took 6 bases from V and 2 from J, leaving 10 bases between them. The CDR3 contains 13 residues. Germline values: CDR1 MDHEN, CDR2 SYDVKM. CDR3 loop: CASRASGNYGYTF. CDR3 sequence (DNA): TGTGCCAGCAGGGCATCAGGGAACTATGGCTACACCTTC.

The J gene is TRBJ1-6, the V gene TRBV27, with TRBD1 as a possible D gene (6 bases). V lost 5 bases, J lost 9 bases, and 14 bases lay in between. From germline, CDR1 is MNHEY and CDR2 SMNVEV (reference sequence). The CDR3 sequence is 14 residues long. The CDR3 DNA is TGTGCCAGCAGTCGTACAGGGTTTGGTTCACCCCTCCACTTT. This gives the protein CASSRTGFGSPLHF.

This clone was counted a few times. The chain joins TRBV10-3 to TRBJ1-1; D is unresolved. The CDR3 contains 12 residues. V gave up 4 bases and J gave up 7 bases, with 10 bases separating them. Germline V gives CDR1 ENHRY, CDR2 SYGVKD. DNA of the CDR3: TGTGCCATCAGTGCGTCGGTTAGTGAAGCTTTCTTT. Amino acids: CAISASVSEAFF.

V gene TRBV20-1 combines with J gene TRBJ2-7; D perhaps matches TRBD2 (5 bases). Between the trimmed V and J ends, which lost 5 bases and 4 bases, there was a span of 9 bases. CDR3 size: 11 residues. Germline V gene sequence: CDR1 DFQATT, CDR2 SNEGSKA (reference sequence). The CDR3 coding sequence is TGCAGTGCTGACGAGGGTTACGAGCAGTACTTC. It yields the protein CSADEGYEQYF.

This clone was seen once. The CDR3 DNA reads as TGTGCCAGCAGCCCGACAGGGGGAGATGGCTACACCTTC. It is translated as CASSPTGGDGYTF. The chain has TRBV5-4 and TRBJ1-2, with 9 bases that match TRBD1. This CDR3 contains 13 residues. V lost 4 bases to trimming and J lost 6 bases; unmatched junction nucleotides: 4. Germline V gene data show CDR1 as SGHNT and CDR2 as YYREEE (reference sequence). The variable domain in full, with the rest retrieved from reference TRBV5-4 and TRBJ1-2, is ETGVTQSPTHLIKTRGQQVTLRCSSQSGHNTVSWYQQALGQGPQFIFQYYREEENGRGNFPPRFSGLQFPNYSSELNVNALELDDSALYLCASSPTGGDGYTFGSGTRLTVV.

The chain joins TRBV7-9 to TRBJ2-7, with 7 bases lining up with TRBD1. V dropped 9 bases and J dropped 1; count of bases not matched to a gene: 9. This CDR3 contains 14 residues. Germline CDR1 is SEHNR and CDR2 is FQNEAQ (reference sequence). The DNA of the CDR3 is TGTGCCAGAGGACCGGACAGGAATTCCTACGAGCAGTACTTC. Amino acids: CARGPDRNSYEQYF.

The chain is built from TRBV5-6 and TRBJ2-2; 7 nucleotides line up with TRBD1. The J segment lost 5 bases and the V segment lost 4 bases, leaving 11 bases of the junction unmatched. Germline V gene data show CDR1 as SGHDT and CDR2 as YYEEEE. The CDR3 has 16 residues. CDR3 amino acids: CASSPDRRSLTGELFF. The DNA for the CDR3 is TGTGCCAGCAGCCCGGACAGGAGATCCCTTACCGGGGAGCTGTTTTTT.

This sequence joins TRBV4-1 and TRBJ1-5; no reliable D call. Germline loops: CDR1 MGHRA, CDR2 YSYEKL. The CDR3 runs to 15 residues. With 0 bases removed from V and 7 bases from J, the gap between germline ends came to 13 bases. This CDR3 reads CASSQDLGGGQPQHF. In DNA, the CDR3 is TGCGCCAGCAGCCAAGATTTGGGAGGAGGCCAGCCCCAGCATTTT.

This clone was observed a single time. The CDR3 loop reads CASSLIWQGINEKLFF. The CDR3 bases are TGTGCCAGCAGCTTGATATGGCAGGGAATTAATGAAAAACTGTTTTTT. This chain links TRBV5-6 with TRBJ1-4, with D perhaps matching TRBD1 (5 bases). CDR1 is SGHDT and CDR2 is YYEEEE in the germline V gene. The CDR3 totals 16 residues. With 1 base removed from V and 4 bases from J, the gap between germline ends came to 14 bases.

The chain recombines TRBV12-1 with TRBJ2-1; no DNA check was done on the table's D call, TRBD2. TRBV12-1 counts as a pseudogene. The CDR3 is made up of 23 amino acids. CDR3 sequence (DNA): TGTGCCAGCAGCTTTGTATCGTTGGTGTCCTGCGTTGAGGCTAGCGGGAGTTCGGGTGAGCAGTTCTTC. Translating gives CASSFVSLVSCVEASGSSGEQFF.

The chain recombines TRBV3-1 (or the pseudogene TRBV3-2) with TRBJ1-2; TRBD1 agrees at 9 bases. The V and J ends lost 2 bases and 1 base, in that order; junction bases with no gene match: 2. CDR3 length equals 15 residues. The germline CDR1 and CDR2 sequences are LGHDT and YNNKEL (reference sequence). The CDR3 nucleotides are TGTGCCAGCAGCCAAAACAGGGGGCTTAACTATGGCTACACCTTC. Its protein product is CASSQNRGLNYGYTF.

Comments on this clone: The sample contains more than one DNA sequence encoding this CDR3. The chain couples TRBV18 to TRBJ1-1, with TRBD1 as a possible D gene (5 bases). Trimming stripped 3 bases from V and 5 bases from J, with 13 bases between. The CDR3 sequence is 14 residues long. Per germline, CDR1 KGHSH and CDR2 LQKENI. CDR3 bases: TGTGCCAGCTCACCGCAGGGTGGGGATACTGAAGCTTTCTTT. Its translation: CASSPQGGDTEAFF. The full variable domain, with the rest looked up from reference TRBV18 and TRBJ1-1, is NAGVMQNPRHLVRRRGQEARLRCSPMKGHSHVYWYRQLPEEGLKFMVYLQKENIIDESGMPKERFSAEFPKEGPSILRIQQVVRGDSAAYFCASSPQGGDTEAFFGQGTRLTVV.

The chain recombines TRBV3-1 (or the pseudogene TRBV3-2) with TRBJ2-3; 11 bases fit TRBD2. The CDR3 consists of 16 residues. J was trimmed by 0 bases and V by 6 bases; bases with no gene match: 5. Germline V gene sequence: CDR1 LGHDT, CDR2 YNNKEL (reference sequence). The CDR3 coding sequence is TGTGCCAGCAGTCCACTAGCGGGAGATAGCACAGATACGCAGTATTTT. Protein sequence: CASSPLAGDSTDTQYF.